This T cell receptor (beta chain) emerged from a study of CD8+ T cells in alopecia areata. Study results and limitations: Higher clonality was seen in lesional scalp than in normal scalp, especially in alopecia totalis/universalis.

The CDR3 loop spans 14 amino acids. Trimming took 2 bases from V and 5 from J, leaving 11 bases between them. The germline CDR1 and CDR2 sequences are KGHSH and LQKENI. Specimens obtained from alopecia areata patients comprised lesional scalp punch biopsies and peripheral blood. This clone was observed a handful of times. Its antigen is unknown. Extracted RNA was reverse transcribed, and the resulting cDNA served as sequencing template. Using immunoSEQ multiplex PCR, the repertoire was profiled, and TCRdb retains in-frame clones only, with some absent. The repertoire includes about 7,900 clones, roughly 55% of them detected once, and approximately 13% sits in the top ten.

This receptor was taken from a human donor with alopecia areata. The sequenced sample was skin, obtained at week 0. V and J are TRBV18 and TRBJ2-3; D is undetermined. CDR3 sequence reads: CASSPTGRKDTQYF. The CDR3 DNA reads TGTGCCAGCTCACCAACGGGCAGGAAAGATACGCAGTATTTT.